Listed below are T cell receptor beta chains from one sample, sequenced in a study of tumor-infiltrating lymphocytes in primary liver carcinoma. TCRdb used MiXCR to reprocess the multiplex PCR reads, holding one entry per CDR3 protein. The data contain about 75,000 distinct CDR3 sequences, under 75% of them singletons. Sequencing input: tumor-adjacent normal liver tissue. Source of these receptors: a man in his forties with primary liver carcinoma and hepatitis B virus infection. The conserved cysteine and the conserved F or W are not part of the CDR3 here. Part of the rows lack a size; the others show once, few, many or a class for expanded clones.

j_call | clone_size | v_call | cdr3_aa
TRBJ2-5 | . | TRBV12-3/TRBV12-4 | ASSFAETGETQN
TRBJ2-1 | . | TRBV29-1 | GVATLRPWSRQEQL
TRBJ1-2 | many | TRBV11-1 | ASSFKGFGYGYT
TRBJ2-7 | . | TRBV28 | ASSFFGLAGGRITYEQY
TRBJ2-1 | few | TRBV3-1 | ASSQGRSGSRDNEQS
TRBJ2-6 | . | TRBV6-1 | AISQEDGSGANVLT
TRBJ2-7 | . | TRBV4-1 | TCSHVTELSYEQY
TRBJ1-1 | . | TRBV10-3 | AISAPDRGTEAF
TRBJ2-7 | . | TRBV28 | ASTFLAAVVYEQY
TRBJ2-1 | . | TRBV7-8 | ASSQLGGSVVSYNEQF
TRBJ2-1 | . | TRBV19 | ASRNRAGANEQL
TRBJ2-7 | many | TRBV29-1 | SDPLNPLWQGSSYEQY
TRBJ2-1 | . | TRBV11-2 | ASSLDSSSPNEHF
TRBJ2-7 | . | TRBV11-3 | ASSSPGQPYEQY